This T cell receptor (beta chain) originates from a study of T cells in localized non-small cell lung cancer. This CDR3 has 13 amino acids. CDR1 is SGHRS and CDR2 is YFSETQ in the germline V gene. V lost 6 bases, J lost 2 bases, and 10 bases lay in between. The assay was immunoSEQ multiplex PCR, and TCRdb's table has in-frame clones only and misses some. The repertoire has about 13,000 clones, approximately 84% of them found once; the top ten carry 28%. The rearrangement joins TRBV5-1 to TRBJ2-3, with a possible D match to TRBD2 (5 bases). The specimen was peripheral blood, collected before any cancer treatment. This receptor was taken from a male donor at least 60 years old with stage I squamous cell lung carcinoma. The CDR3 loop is CASKTGDTDTQYF. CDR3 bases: TGCGCCAGCAAGACCGGGGACACAGATACGCAGTATTTT.